This TCR beta chain was captured by sequencing in a study of technical replicates of blood from a few donors. The CDR3 is made up of 14 amino acids. V was pared by 6 bases and J by 5 bases, with 5 bases of the junction left unmatched. The germline V gene has CDR1 SGHTA and CDR2 FQGNSA. TCRdb's table, derived via immunoSEQ multiplex PCR, lists solely in-frame clones and lacks some. The sample holds some 63,000 clones, around nine tenths seen once. V and J are TRBV7-2 and TRBJ2-2; 8 positions match TRBD2. The receptor was isolated from a human donor in good health. Some clones in this sample may be carry-over from other donors' samples. The sample comprised PBMCs. CDR3 in amino acids: CASRGGGRTGELFF. CDR3 nucleotides: TGTGCCAGCAGGGGAGGCGGGAGGACCGGGGAGCTGTTTTTT. Full variable domain (missing parts from reference TRBV7-2 and TRBJ2-2): GAGVSQSPSNKVTEKGKDVELRCDPISGHTALYWYRQSLGQGLEFLIYFQGNSAPDKSGLPSDRFSAERTGGSVSTLTIQRTQQEDSAVYLCASRGGGRTGELFFGEGSRLTVL.